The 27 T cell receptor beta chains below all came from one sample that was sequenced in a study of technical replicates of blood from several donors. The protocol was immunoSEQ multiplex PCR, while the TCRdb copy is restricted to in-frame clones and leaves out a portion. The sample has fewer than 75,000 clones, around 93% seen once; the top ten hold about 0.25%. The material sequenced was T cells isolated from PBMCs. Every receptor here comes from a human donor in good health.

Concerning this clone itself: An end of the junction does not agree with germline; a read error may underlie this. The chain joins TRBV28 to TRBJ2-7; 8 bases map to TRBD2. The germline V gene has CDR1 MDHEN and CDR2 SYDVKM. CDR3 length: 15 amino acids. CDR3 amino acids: CASSLLEGGGGRPFF. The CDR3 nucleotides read TGTGCCAGCAGTTTATTAGAGGGTGGTGGCGGGAGGCCCTTCTTC. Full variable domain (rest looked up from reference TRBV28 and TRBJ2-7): DVKVTQSSRYLVKRTGEKVFLECVQDMDHENMFWYRQDPGLGLRLIYFSYDVKMKEKGDIPEGYSVSREKKERFSLILESASTNQTSMYLCASSLLEGGGGRPFFGPGTRLTVT.

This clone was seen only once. CDR3 sequence (DNA): TGTGCCACCAGCAGCGCCTACCGAGAGACCCAGTACTTC. Its protein is CATSSAYRETQYF. The genes are TRBV15 and TRBJ2-5; unclear D gene. With 3 bases removed from V and 4 bases from J, the gap between germline ends came to 9 bases. The CDR3 is 13 amino acids. The germline CDR1 and CDR2 sequences are LNHNV and YYDKDF (reference sequence).

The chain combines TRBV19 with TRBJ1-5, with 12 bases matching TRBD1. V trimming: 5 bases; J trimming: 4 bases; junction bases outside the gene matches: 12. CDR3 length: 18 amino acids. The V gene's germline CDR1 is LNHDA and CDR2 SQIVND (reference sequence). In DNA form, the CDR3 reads TGTGCCAGTAGTGCCTACGGGACAGGGGGCTCTTGGAATCAGCCCCAGCATTTT. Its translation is CASSAYGTGGSWNQPQHF.

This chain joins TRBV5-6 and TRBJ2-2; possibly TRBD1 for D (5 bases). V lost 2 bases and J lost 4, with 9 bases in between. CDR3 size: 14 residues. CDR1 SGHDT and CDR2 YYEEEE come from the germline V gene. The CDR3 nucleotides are TGTGCCAGCAGCTTAACAGGTCTCACCGGGGAGCTGTTTTTT. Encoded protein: CASSLTGLTGELFF.

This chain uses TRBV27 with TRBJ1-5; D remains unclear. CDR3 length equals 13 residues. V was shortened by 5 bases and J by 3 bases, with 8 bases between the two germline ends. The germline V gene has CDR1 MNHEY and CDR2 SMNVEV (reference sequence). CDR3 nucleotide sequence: TGTGCCAGCAGTCGGGTACTCAATCAGCCCCAGCATTTT. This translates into CASSRVLNQPQHF.

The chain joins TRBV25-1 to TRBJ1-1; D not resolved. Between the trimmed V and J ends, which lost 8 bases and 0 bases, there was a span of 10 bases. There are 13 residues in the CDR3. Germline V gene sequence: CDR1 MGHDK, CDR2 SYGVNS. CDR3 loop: CASREGLNTEAFF. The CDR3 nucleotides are TGTGCCAGCCGGGAAGGATTGAACACTGAAGCTTTCTTT.

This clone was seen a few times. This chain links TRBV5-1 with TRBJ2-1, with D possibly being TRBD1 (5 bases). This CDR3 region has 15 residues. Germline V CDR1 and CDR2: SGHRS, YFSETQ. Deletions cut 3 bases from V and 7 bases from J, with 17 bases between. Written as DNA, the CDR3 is TGCGCCAGCAGCTATCTCCAGGGTGCCCAAAATGAGCAGTTCTTC. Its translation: CASSYLQGAQNEQFF.

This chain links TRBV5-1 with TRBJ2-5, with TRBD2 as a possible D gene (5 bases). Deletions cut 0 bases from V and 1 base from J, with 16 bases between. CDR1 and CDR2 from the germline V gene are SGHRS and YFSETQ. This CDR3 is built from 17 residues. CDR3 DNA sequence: TGCGCCAGCAGCTTGGCCTTAGTGACTAATCTCCAAGAGACCCAGTACTTC. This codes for CASSLALVTNLQETQYF.

CDR3 protein: CASSLDPGNSPLHF. The CDR3 DNA is TGTGCCAGCAGCTTAGACCCCGGTAATTCACCCCTCCACTTT. The rearrangement links TRBV7-9 to TRBJ1-6; D remains unclear. CDR3 length: 14 residues. The V gene lost 1 base and the J gene lost 6 bases, with 7 bases spanning the gap. Looked up from germline, CDR1 is SEHNR and CDR2 is FQNEAQ (reference sequence).

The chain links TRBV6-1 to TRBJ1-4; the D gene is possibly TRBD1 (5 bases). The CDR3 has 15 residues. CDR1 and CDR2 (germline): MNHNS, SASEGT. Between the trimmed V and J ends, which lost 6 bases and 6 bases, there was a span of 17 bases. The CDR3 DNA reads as TGTGCCAGCAGCCGATTCGAATGGGGGGATGAAAAACTGTTTTTT. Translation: CASSRFEWGDEKLFF.

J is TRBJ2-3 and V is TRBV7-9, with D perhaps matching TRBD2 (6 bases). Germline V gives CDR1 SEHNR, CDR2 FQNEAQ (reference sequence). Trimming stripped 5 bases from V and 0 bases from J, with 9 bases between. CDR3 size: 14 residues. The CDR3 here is CASSLGTSTDTQYF. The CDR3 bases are TGTGCCAGCAGCCTGGGGACTAGCACAGATACGCAGTATTTT.

CDR3 nucleotide sequence: TGTGCCAGCAGTGAGTACGCCAGGGCTGGCTACACCTTC. Its protein product is CASSEYARAGYTF. The chain combines TRBV2 with TRBJ1-2; D is perhaps TRBD1 (5 bases). Germline V CDR1 and CDR2: SNHLY, FYNNEI. This CDR3 has 13 residues. V was clipped by 3 bases and J by 7 bases, with 12 bases between them.

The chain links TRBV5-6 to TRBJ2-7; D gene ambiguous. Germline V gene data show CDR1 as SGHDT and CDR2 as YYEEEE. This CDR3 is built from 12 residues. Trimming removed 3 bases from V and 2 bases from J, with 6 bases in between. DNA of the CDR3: TGTGCCAGCAGCTACAGTACCTACGAGCAGTACTTC. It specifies CASSYSTYEQYF.

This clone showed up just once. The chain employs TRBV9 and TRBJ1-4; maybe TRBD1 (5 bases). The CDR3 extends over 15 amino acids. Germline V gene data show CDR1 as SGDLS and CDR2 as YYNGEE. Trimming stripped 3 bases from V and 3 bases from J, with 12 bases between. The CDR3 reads CASSDAGRANEKLFF. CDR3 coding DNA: TGTGCCAGCAGCGACGCAGGGAGGGCTAATGAAAAACTGTTTTTT.

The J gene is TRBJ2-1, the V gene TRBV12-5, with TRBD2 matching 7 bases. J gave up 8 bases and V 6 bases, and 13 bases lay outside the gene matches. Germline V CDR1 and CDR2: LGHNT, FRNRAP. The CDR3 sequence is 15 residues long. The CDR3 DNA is TGTGCTAGTGGGCAAGGGGCGGGGGAAGTTGATGAGCAGTTCTTC. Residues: CASGQGAGEVDEQFF.

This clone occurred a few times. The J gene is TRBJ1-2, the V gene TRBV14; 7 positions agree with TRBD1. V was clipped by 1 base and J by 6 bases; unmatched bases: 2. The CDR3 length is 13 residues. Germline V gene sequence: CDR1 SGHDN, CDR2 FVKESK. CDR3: CASSQVGTDGYTF. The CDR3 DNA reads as TGTGCCAGCAGCCAAGTTGGGACAGATGGCTACACCTTC. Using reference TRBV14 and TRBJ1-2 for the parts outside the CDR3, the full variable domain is EAGVTQFPSHSVIEKGQTVTLRCDPISGHDNLYWYRRVMGKEIKFLLHFVKESKQDESGMPNNRFLAERTGGTYSTLKVQPAELEDSGVYFCASSQVGTDGYTFGSGTRLTVV.

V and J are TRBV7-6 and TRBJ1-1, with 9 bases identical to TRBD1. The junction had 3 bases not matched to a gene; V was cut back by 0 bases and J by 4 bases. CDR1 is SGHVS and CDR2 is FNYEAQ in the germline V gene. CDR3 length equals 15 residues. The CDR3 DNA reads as TGTGCCAGCAGCTTAGCCGGGACAGGGTTCACTGAAGCTTTCTTT. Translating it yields CASSLAGTGFTEAFF. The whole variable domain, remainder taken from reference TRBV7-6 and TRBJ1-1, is GAGVSQSPRYKVTKRGQDVALRCDPISGHVSLYWYRQALGQGPEFLTYFNYEAQQDKSGLPNDRFSAERPEGSISTLTIQRTEQRDSAMYRCASSLAGTGFTEAFFGQGTRLTVV.

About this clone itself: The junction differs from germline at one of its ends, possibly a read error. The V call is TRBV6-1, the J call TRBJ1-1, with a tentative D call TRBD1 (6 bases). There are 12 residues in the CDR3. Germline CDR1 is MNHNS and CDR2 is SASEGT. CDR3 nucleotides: TGTGCCAGCAGCGAAGGGGTTTGGGACACTTTCTTT. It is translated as CASSEGVWDTFF.

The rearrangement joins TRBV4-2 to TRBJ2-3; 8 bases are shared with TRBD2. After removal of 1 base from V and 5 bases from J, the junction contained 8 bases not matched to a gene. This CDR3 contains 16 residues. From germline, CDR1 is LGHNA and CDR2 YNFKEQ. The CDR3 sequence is CASSQVKSREGDTQYF. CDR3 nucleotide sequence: TGTGCCAGCAGCCAAGTAAAGAGTCGGGAGGGAGATACGCAGTATTTT.

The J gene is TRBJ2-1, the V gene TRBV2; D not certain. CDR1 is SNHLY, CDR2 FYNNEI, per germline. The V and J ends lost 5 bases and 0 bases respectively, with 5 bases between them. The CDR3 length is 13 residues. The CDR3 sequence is CASSSSSYNEQFF. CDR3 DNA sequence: TGTGCCAGCAGTTCTTCCTCCTACAATGAGCAGTTCTTC.

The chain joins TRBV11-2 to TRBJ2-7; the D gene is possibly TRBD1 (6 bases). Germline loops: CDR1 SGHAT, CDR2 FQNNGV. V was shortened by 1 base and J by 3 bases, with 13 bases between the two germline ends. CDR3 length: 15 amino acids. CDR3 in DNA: TGTGCCAGCAGCTTAGGAGGACAGTTTATCTACGAGCAGTACTTC. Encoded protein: CASSLGGQFIYEQYF. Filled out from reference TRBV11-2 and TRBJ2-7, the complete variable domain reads EAGVAQSPRYKIIEKRQSVAFWCNPISGHATLYWYQQILGQGPKLLIQFQNNGVVDDSQLPKDRFSAERLKGVDSTLKIQPAKLEDSAVYLCASSLGGQFIYEQYFGPGTRLTVT.

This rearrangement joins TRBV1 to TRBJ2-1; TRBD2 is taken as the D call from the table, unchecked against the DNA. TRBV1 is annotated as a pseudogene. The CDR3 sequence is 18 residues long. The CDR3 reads CTSSQEKRRGLSYNEQFF. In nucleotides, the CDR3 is TGCACCAGCAGCCAAGAAAAGCGGCGGGGTTTATCCTACAATGAGCAGTTCTTC.

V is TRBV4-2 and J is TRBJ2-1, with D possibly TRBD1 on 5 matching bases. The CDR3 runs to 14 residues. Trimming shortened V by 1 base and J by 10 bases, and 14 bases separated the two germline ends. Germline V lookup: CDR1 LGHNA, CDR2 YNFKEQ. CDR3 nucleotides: TGTGCCAGCAGCCAAGCCTCGGACATCGAGGAGCAGTTCTTC. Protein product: CASSQASDIEEQFF.

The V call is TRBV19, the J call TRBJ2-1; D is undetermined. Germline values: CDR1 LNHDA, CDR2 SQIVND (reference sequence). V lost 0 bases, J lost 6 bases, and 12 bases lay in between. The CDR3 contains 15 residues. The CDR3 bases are TGTGCCAGTAGTATAGAGAACTATGCGGCCAATGAGCAGTTCTTC. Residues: CASSIENYAANEQFF.

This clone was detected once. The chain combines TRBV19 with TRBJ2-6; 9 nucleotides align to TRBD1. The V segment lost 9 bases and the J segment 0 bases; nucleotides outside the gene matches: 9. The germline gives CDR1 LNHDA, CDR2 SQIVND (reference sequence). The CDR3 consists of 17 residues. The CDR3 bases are TGTGCCAGCGCCGGGACAGGGTACGCCTCTGGGGCCAACGTCCTGACTTTC. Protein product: CASAGTGYASGANVLTF.

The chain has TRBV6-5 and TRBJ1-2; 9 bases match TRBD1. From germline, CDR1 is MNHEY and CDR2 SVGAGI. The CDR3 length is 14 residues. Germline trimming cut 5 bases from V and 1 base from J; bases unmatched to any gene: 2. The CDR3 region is CASSRTGVNYGYTF. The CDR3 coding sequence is TGTGCCAGCAGTCGGACAGGGGTTAACTATGGCTACACCTTC.

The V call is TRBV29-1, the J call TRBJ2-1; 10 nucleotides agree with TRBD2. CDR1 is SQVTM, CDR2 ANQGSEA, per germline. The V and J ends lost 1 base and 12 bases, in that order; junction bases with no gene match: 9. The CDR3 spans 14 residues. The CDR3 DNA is TGCAGCGTTGAAGCGACCGGGACTAGCGACCCGCAGTTCTTC. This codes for CSVEATGTSDPQFF.